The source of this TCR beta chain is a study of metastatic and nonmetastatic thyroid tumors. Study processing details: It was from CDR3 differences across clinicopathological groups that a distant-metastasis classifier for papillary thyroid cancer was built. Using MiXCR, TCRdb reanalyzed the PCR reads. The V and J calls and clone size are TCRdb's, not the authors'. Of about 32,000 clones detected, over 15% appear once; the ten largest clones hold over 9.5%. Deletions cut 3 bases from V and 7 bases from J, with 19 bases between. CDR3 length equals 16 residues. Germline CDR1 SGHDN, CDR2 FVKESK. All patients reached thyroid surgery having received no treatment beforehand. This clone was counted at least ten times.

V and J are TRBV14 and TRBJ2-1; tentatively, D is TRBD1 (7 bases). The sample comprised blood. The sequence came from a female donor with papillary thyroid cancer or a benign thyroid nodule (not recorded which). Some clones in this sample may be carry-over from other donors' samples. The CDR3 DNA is TGTGCCAGCAGCCACCCTCAGGGGGGTTCTACTAATGAGCAGTTCTTC. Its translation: CASSHPQGGSTNEQFF. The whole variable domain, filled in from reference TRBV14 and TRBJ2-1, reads EAGVTQFPSHSVIEKGQTVTLRCDPISGHDNLYWYRRVMGKEIKFLLHFVKESKQDESGMPNNRFLAERTGGTYSTLKVQPAELEDSGVYFCASSHPQGGSTNEQFFGPGTRLTVL.